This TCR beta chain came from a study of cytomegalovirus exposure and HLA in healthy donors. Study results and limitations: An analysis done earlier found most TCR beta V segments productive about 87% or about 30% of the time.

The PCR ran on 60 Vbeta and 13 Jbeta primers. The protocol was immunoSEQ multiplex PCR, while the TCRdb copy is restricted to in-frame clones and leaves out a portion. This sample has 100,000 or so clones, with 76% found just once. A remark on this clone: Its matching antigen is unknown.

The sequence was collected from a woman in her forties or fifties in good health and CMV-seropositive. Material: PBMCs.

The CDR3 spells CASSPGQSSSYGYTF. For the CDR3, the DNA is TGTGCCAGCAGCCCGGGACAGTCTAGTAGCTATGGCTACACCTTC. The chain recombines TRBV5-4 with TRBJ1-2; 7 positions match TRBD1. The CDR3 consists of 15 residues. Trimming at V came to 4 bases and at J to 4 bases, leaving 10 bases not matched to a gene. Germline CDR1 reads SGHNT; CDR2 reads YYREEE (reference sequence).